This is a list of T cell receptor beta chains from one sample in a study of human T cells and chemical hapten exposure. TCRdb passed the 5' RACE reads through MiXCR, listing each CDR3 protein once. Here the sample spans under 150,000 distinct CDR3 sequences, around 20% being singletons. All receptors come from a human donor in good health. Both conserved end residues are trimmed from each CDR3.

v_call: TRBV27; j_call: TRBJ2-2; cdr3_length: 13; cdr3_aa: ASSRAGRNTGELF
v_call: TRBV5-4; j_call: TRBJ2-1; cdr3_length: 16; cdr3_aa: ASSLAEARERRYNEQF
v_call: TRBV3-1; j_call: TRBJ2-3; cdr3_length: 12; cdr3_aa: ASSHSERTDTQY
v_call: TRBV7-9; j_call: TRBJ1-4; cdr3_length: 14; cdr3_aa: ASSFSGLATNEKLF
v_call: TRBV4-1; j_call: TRBJ2-3; cdr3_length: 14; cdr3_aa: ASTPGGAASTDTQY
v_call: TRBV7-9; j_call: TRBJ1-3; cdr3_length: 13; cdr3_aa: ASSQSGGTGNTIY
v_call: TRBV12-3/TRBV12-4; j_call: TRBJ1-1; cdr3_length: 12; cdr3_aa: ASSLGQGYTEAF
v_call: TRBV2; j_call: TRBJ1-5; cdr3_length: 11; cdr3_aa: ASNVVRNQPQH
v_call: TRBV29-1; j_call: TRBJ1-1; cdr3_length: 12; cdr3_aa: SVVGAEANTEAF
v_call: TRBV7-2; j_call: TRBJ1-6; cdr3_length: 12; cdr3_aa: ASSREPGRSPLH
v_call: TRBV4-1; j_call: TRBJ2-4; cdr3_length: 13; cdr3_aa: ASSHYKLAKNIQY
v_call: TRBV2; j_call: TRBJ1-6; cdr3_length: 13; cdr3_aa: ASSGSNRGNSPLH
v_call: TRBV7-9; j_call: TRBJ2-1; cdr3_length: 11; cdr3_aa: ASSRPGEGDPF
v_call: TRBV4-1; j_call: TRBJ2-1; cdr3_length: 13; cdr3_aa: ASSRGGGLADEQF
v_call: TRBV6-6; j_call: TRBJ2-5; cdr3_length: 12; cdr3_aa: ASSYTGIRETQY
v_call: TRBV28; j_call: TRBJ2-7; cdr3_length: 12; cdr3_aa: ASSSDRVKRQQY
v_call: TRBV6-2/TRBV6-3; j_call: TRBJ2-2; cdr3_length: 14; cdr3_aa: ASSTRLAGPTGELF
v_call: TRBV3-1; j_call: TRBJ1-4; cdr3_length: 14; cdr3_aa: ASSLLGGHPPEKLF
v_call: TRBV3-1; j_call: TRBJ2-2; cdr3_length: 12; cdr3_aa: ASSQVLGPEELF
v_call: TRBV7-7; j_call: TRBJ2-7; cdr3_length: 12; cdr3_aa: ASSLGASSYEQY
v_call: TRBV7-3; j_call: TRBJ2-5; cdr3_length: 13; cdr3_aa: ASSLSGGYQETQY
v_call: TRBV9; j_call: TRBJ1-5; cdr3_length: 13; cdr3_aa: ASSSGQGGDQPQH
v_call: TRBV28; j_call: TRBJ1-2; cdr3_length: 13; cdr3_aa: ASSEVGGLIYGYT
v_call: TRBV27; j_call: TRBJ2-7; cdr3_length: 11; cdr3_aa: ASSSMNSYEQY
v_call: TRBV5-1; j_call: TRBJ2-1; cdr3_length: 17; cdr3_aa: ASSFGGPGLAGAPNEQF
v_call: TRBV5-1; j_call: TRBJ2-3; cdr3_length: 16; cdr3_aa: ASSLLAGAVGVTDTQY
v_call: TRBV20-1; j_call: TRBJ2-1; cdr3_length: 14; cdr3_aa: SARLRTSTPYNEQF
v_call: TRBV19; j_call: TRBJ1-2; cdr3_length: 14; cdr3_aa: ASSIDHEGRGYGYT
v_call: TRBV28; j_call: TRBJ2-3; cdr3_length: 13; cdr3_aa: ASSSLAGGRDTQY
v_call: TRBV2; j_call: TRBJ2-7; cdr3_length: 15; cdr3_aa: ASSLPEPGGSSYEQY
v_call: TRBV20-1; j_call: TRBJ2-1; cdr3_length: 13; cdr3_aa: SLGNSGRAGNEQF
v_call: TRBV5-5; j_call: TRBJ1-5; cdr3_length: 11; cdr3_aa: ASSLRRGEPQH
v_call: TRBV28; j_call: TRBJ2-3; cdr3_length: 13; cdr3_aa: ASSLPTGSTDTQY
v_call: TRBV29-1; j_call: TRBJ2-1; cdr3_length: 14; cdr3_aa: SVERAGGFSYNEQF
v_call: TRBV14; j_call: TRBJ1-6; cdr3_length: 14; cdr3_aa: ASSRYMQSYNSPLH
v_call: TRBV14; j_call: TRBJ2-5; cdr3_length: 16; cdr3_aa: ASSQDSPLAGYQETQY
v_call: TRBV29-1; j_call: TRBJ1-2; cdr3_length: 11; cdr3_aa: SAQQGARAVDT
v_call: TRBV28; j_call: TRBJ2-7; cdr3_length: 12; cdr3_aa: ASTPGGSSYEQY
v_call: TRBV5-4; j_call: TRBJ1-2; cdr3_length: 11; cdr3_aa: ASSQKRMDGYT
v_call: TRBV9; j_call: TRBJ2-1; cdr3_length: 12; cdr3_aa: ASSRDRGFNEQF
v_call: TRBV29-1; j_call: TRBJ2-3; cdr3_length: 13; cdr3_aa: SVEGGLAGGDTQY
v_call: TRBV27; j_call: TRBJ2-6; cdr3_length: 16; cdr3_aa: ATLGRGKGDPGANVLT
v_call: TRBV7-2; j_call: TRBJ2-7; cdr3_length: 13; cdr3_aa: ASSPASGLAGGRY
v_call: TRBV30; j_call: TRBJ2-3; cdr3_length: 10; cdr3_aa: AWSRGSLTQY
v_call: TRBV30; j_call: TRBJ1-2; cdr3_length: 12; cdr3_aa: AWSFTASNYGYT
v_call: TRBV6-5; j_call: TRBJ1-2; cdr3_length: 11; cdr3_aa: ASSYRVDYGYT
v_call: TRBV5-6; j_call: TRBJ1-5; cdr3_length: 11; cdr3_aa: ASSFGGGQPQH
v_call: TRBV28; j_call: TRBJ2-7; cdr3_length: 13; cdr3_aa: ASSLSRGFVYEQY
v_call: TRBV4-1; j_call: TRBJ2-1; cdr3_length: 15; cdr3_aa: ASSQVLTTRGDNEQF
v_call: TRBV29-1; j_call: TRBJ1-1; cdr3_length: 10; cdr3_aa: STGQAPTEAF
v_call: TRBV11-1; j_call: TRBJ2-3; cdr3_length: 11; cdr3_aa: ASSFQDTDTQY
v_call: TRBV14; j_call: TRBJ2-7; cdr3_length: 12; cdr3_aa: ASSQVLRSYEQY
v_call: TRBV4-2; j_call: TRBJ2-7; cdr3_length: 14; cdr3_aa: ASSQDPPSGGYEQY
v_call: TRBV19; j_call: TRBJ2-2; cdr3_length: 13; cdr3_aa: ASSFWTGKGGELF
v_call: TRBV28; j_call: TRBJ2-1; cdr3_length: 14; cdr3_aa: ASSSPGTSGIHEQF
v_call: TRBV28; j_call: TRBJ2-2; cdr3_length: 13; cdr3_aa: ASSLASANTGELF
v_call: TRBV4-2; j_call: TRBJ2-7; cdr3_length: 10; cdr3_aa: AAGLDNYEQY
v_call: TRBV10-3; j_call: TRBJ1-5; cdr3_length: 13; cdr3_aa: AISDGSHSNQPQH
v_call: TRBV20-1; j_call: TRBJ2-1; cdr3_length: 12; cdr3_aa: SASGGRAYNEQF